One sample yielded the 26 T cell receptor beta chains listed below, sequenced in a study of T-cell reconstitution after alpha-beta-depleted transplantation in children. Findings of the study overall: T-cell counts and diversity at one year post-transplant came mainly from newly produced T cells.

Preparation of the TCRbeta library used unique molecular identifiers. TCRdb processed the PCR reads anew with MiXCR; each CDR3 protein has one entry. Of around 300,000 distinct CDR3 sequences listed, 6% to 10% are singletons. No antigens are known for them. The source material was peripheral blood, sampled 360 days after TCRalphabeta/CD19-depleted stem cell transplant. The source of these receptors is a female patient between 2 and 10 years old who had a stem cell transplant for Fanconi anemia, so the T cells may come from the graft donor.

This clonotype was counted ten times or more. The rearrangement uses TRBV7-2 and TRBJ2-3; D not resolved. CDR3 length equals 15 residues. Looked up from germline, CDR1 is SGHTA and CDR2 is FQGNSA. V was pared by 0 bases and J by 1 base, with 8 bases between. CDR3 in DNA: TGTGCCAGCAGCTTAGCGGGGATACGCACAGATACGCAGTATTTT. It encodes CASSLAGIRTDTQYF. Drawing the rest from reference TRBV7-2 and TRBJ2-3, the complete variable domain is GAGVSQSPSNKVTEKGKDVELRCDPISGHTALYWYRQSLGQGLEFLIYFQGNSAPDKSGLPSDRFSAERTGGSVSTLTIQRTQQEDSAVYLCASSLAGIRTDTQYFGPGTRLTVL.

This clonotype showed up many times. The chain is built from TRBV28 and TRBJ2-1; no clear D gene. The germline V gene encodes CDR1 MDHEN and CDR2 SYDVKM. This CDR3 is 14 amino acids long. The V gene lost 5 bases and the J gene lost 5 bases, with 13 bases spanning the gap. CDR3 sequence reads: CASSILDLHNEQFF. For the CDR3, the DNA is TGTGCCAGCAGTATTTTAGACTTGCACAATGAGCAGTTCTTC.

This sequence joins TRBV2 and TRBJ2-5; perhaps TRBD1 as D (6 bases). This CDR3 comprises 14 residues. Trimming pared 4 bases from V and 4 bases from J, leaving 13 bases between. Germline V gene sequence: CDR1 SNHLY, CDR2 FYNNEI. CDR3 DNA: TGTGCCAGCAGTGGGACAGTAGTCCGAGAGACCCAGTACTTC. Protein product: CASSGTVVRETQYF.

The chain joins TRBV4-1 to TRBJ2-5; 11 positions agree with TRBD1. This CDR3 comprises 17 residues. The V gene's germline CDR1 is MGHRA and CDR2 YSYEKL. V shed 0 bases, J shed 6 bases, and the junction held 9 bases outside the gene matches. The CDR3 coding sequence is TGCGCCAGCAGCCAAGAACCTAGGACAGGGGGCTCGAAGACCCAGTACTTC. It codes for CASSQEPRTGGSKTQYF.

This clonotype showed up many times. The rearrangement uses TRBV25-1 and TRBJ2-2; D perhaps matches TRBD1 (6 bases). The V gene's germline CDR1 is MGHDK and CDR2 SYGVNS. CDR3 length: 14 residues. Trimming removed 5 bases from V and 5 bases from J, with 12 bases in between. The DNA for the CDR3 is TGTGCCAGCAGTCTTATGAGGGGGACCGGGGAGCTGTTTTTT. It yields the protein CASSLMRGTGELFF.

This clonotype was seen more than once but under ten times. V usage is TRBV6-5 and J usage is TRBJ1-1; 9 positions match TRBD1. J gave up 4 bases and V 0 bases, and 3 bases lay outside the gene matches. This CDR3 contains 15 residues. Looked up from germline, CDR1 is MNHEY and CDR2 is SVGAGI. This CDR3 reads CASSYSGTGITEAFF. The CDR3 DNA is TGTGCCAGCAGTTACTCGGGGACAGGGATCACTGAAGCTTTCTTT.

This clonotype was recorded many times. This chain connects TRBV28 to TRBJ2-2; D perhaps matches TRBD1 (5 bases). The CDR3 totals 13 residues. Germline loops: CDR1 MDHEN, CDR2 SYDVKM. Trimming stripped 10 bases from V and 0 bases from J, with 9 bases between. CDR3 nucleotides: TGTGCCACCCGACAGTCGAACACCGGGGAGCTGTTTTTT. It translates to CATRQSNTGELFF.

This clonotype was recorded many times. The genes are TRBV5-1 and TRBJ2-2; D might be TRBD2 (5 bases). The CDR3 is 16 amino acids. The V end lost 1 base, the J end lost 0 bases, and 10 bases lay between the germline ends. Germline V gene data show CDR1 as SGHRS and CDR2 as YFSETQ. CDR3 sequence: CASSLFAGSNTGELFF. Here the CDR3 DNA reads TGCGCCAGCAGCTTGTTTGCGGGCTCGAACACCGGGGAGCTGTTTTTT.

This clonotype was counted a single time. V usage is TRBV10-3 and J usage is TRBJ2-7, with 8 nucleotides matching TRBD2. This CDR3 contains 15 residues. V lost 10 bases to trimming and J lost 2 bases; unmatched junction nucleotides: 13. In germline, CDR1 is ENHRY, CDR2 SYGVKD. Here the CDR3 DNA reads TGTGCCACCCGAAGAACAAGCGGGGGTGCCTACGAGCAGTACTTC. Translating gives CATRRTSGGAYEQYF.

The chain joins TRBV11-2 to TRBJ1-1; D gene uncertain. V lost 4 bases and J lost 10, with 16 bases in between. This CDR3 is built from 13 residues. The germline V gene has CDR1 SGHAT and CDR2 FQNNGV. The CDR3 nucleotides are TGTGCCAGCAGCTCTTTCGGACCGATAAGAGCTTTCTTT. Translated, it gives CASSSFGPIRAFF.

This clonotype was counted ten times or more. The rearrangement links TRBV29-1 to TRBJ1-3; D ambiguous. CDR3 length: 13 residues. V was clipped by 3 bases and J by 2 bases, with 8 bases between them. CDR1 SQVTM and CDR2 ANQGSEA come from the germline V gene. DNA of the CDR3: TGCAGCGTTGAGGCGGGTGCTGGAAACACCATATATTTT. Protein product: CSVEAGAGNTIYF.

This clonotype was detected ten times or more. The chain combines TRBV5-1 with TRBJ2-1; 10 nucleotides line up with TRBD1. This CDR3 has 17 residues. Germline V gives CDR1 SGHRS, CDR2 YFSETQ. Trimming removed 6 bases from V and 8 bases from J; junction bases left unmatched: 17. The CDR3 loop reads CASKSERGTGVVHEQFF. The CDR3 DNA reads as TGCGCCAGCAAATCTGAACGCGGGACAGGGGTTGTCCATGAGCAGTTCTTC.

The chain links TRBV3-1 to TRBJ2-1; D might be TRBD2 (6 bases). This CDR3 has 14 amino acids. Germline CDR1 and CDR2: LGHDT and YNNKEL (reference sequence). V gave up 1 base and J gave up 10 bases, with 14 bases separating them. CDR3 residues: CASSQVRRAGEQFF. The CDR3 DNA follows: TGTGCCAGCAGCCAAGTGAGGAGGGCCGGCGAGCAGTTCTTC.

In this sample, this clonotype turned up many times. The chain uses TRBV9 and TRBJ2-7; no clear D. This CDR3 contains 11 residues. CDR1 is SGDLS and CDR2 is YYNGEE in the germline V gene. V was trimmed by 0 bases and J by 6 bases, leaving 4 bases between them. The CDR3, as DNA: TGTGCCAGCAGCGTAGACAGCGAGCAGTACTTC. The encoded protein is CASSVDSEQYF.

The chain combines TRBV7-9 with TRBJ2-1; 12 nucleotides align to TRBD2. The germline V gene encodes CDR1 SEHNR and CDR2 FQNEAQ (reference sequence). The CDR3 has 15 amino acids. J gave up 4 bases and V 4 bases, and 2 bases lay outside the gene matches. The CDR3 sequence: CASSWGLAGYNEQFF. The CDR3 bases are TGTGCCAGCAGCTGGGGACTAGCGGGTTACAATGAGCAGTTCTTC.

The gene calls are TRBV25-1 and TRBJ2-3; 11 nucleotides align to TRBD1. The CDR3 length is 15 residues. The germline gives CDR1 MGHDK, CDR2 SYGVNS. V shed 7 bases, J shed 1 base, and the junction held 4 bases outside the gene matches. This CDR3 is CASKGQGGRTDTQYF. CDR3 DNA: TGTGCCAGCAAGGGACAGGGGGGGCGCACAGATACGCAGTATTTT.

This clonotype was detected ten times or more. This rearrangement joins TRBV13 to TRBJ2-7, with TRBD2 identical over 9 bases. Germline-derived CDR1 and CDR2 are PRHDT and FYEKMQ (reference sequence). V gave up 5 bases and J gave up 2 bases; unmatched junction bases: 7. The CDR3 has 15 amino acids. The CDR3: CASSPPGLATYEQYF. The CDR3 DNA is TGTGCCAGCAGCCCCCCGGGACTAGCCACCTACGAGCAGTACTTC.

The chain carries TRBV5-6 and TRBJ2-1; the match to TRBD2 covers 8 bases. This CDR3 has 16 residues. Germline V gene lookup returns CDR1 SGHDT and CDR2 YYEEEE. After removal of 7 bases from V and 2 bases from J, the junction contained 11 bases not matched to a gene. This chain's CDR3 is CASGPGLAYTYNEQFF. The CDR3 DNA sequence: TGTGCCAGCGGCCCCGGACTAGCTTATACCTACAATGAGCAGTTCTTC.

This clonotype has a handful of counts. CDR3 residues: CASSLEQEPYEQYV. CDR3 DNA sequence: TGTGCCAGCAGCTTAGAGCAGGAACCTTACGAGCAGTACGTC. The chain recombines TRBV7-8 with TRBJ2-7, with no clear D. V lost 1 base to trimming and J lost 4 bases, with 11 bases between them. CDR1 is SGHVS and CDR2 is FQNEAQ in the germline V gene. The CDR3 contains 14 residues.

This clonotype was observed at least ten times. The J gene is TRBJ1-4, the V gene TRBV20-1; the D gene is possibly TRBD1 (5 bases). The CDR3 loop spans 13 amino acids. V was shortened by 3 bases and J by 7 bases, with 12 bases between the two germline ends. Germline CDR1 DFQATT, CDR2 SNEGSKA (reference sequence). CDR3 bases: TGCAGTGCTAGGGGGCCACAGCCTGAAAAACTGTTTTTT. Translated, it gives CSARGPQPEKLFF.

Remarks on this clonotype: A much larger clone differs from this one at a single base, so this may be a read error. This chain joins TRBV20-1 and TRBJ2-1, with D possibly being TRBD2 (5 bases). The CDR3 contains 12 residues. CDR1 is DFQATT, CDR2 SNEGSKA, per germline (reference sequence). CDR3 in DNA: TGCATTGCGGCTACGCGGGTCAGGAAGCAGTTCTTC. Translation gives CIAATRVRKQFF.

V is TRBV28 and J is TRBJ1-3, with D maybe TRBD1 (6 bases). This CDR3 is built from 15 residues. Trimming removed 8 bases at V and 1 base at J, with 15 bases between. CDR1 is MDHEN, CDR2 SYDVKM, per germline. CDR3 sequence (DNA): TGTGCCAGCCGAGACAGGAAAGCTTCTGGAAACACCATATATTTT. Encoded protein: CASRDRKASGNTIYF.

This clonotype was found many times. The chain employs TRBV7-9 and TRBJ2-5; the D gene is possibly TRBD2 (6 bases). The CDR3 runs to 16 residues. Germline V lookup: CDR1 SEHNR, CDR2 FQNEAQ (reference sequence). The germline V and J ends were trimmed by 1 base and 4 bases, with 16 bases remaining between them. CDR3 bases: TGTGCCAGCAGCTTAGATATGCGGGGAAGAGGAGAGACCCAGTACTTC. It is translated as CASSLDMRGRGETQYF.

The chain carries TRBV7-2 and TRBJ1-6, with D uncertain. Trimming shortened V by 2 bases and J by 4 bases, and 3 bases separated the two germline ends. There are 13 residues in the CDR3. Germline CDR1 and CDR2: SGHTA and FQGNSA. This CDR3 is CASSLQYNSPLHF. The CDR3 DNA follows: TGTGCCAGCAGCTTACAATATAATTCACCCCTCCACTTT. The variable domain in full, completed from reference TRBV7-2 and TRBJ1-6, reads GAGVSQSPSNKVTEKGKDVELRCDPISGHTALYWYRQSLGQGLEFLIYFQGNSAPDKSGLPSDRFSAERTGGSVSTLTIQRTQQEDSAVYLCASSLQYNSPLHFGNGTRLTVT.

This clonotype was seen just once. The chain employs TRBV19 and TRBJ2-1, with D possibly matching TRBD1 (6 bases). The germline V gene encodes CDR1 LNHDA and CDR2 SQIVND (reference sequence). Trimming removed 6 bases from V and 10 bases from J, with 10 bases in between. The CDR3 has 11 residues. CDR3 nucleotides: TGTGCCAGTAGATTAGGACAGGAGCAGTTCTTC. Protein product: CASRLGQEQFF.

The table lists this clonotype with many counts. The genes are TRBV6-6 and TRBJ2-7; tentative D call: TRBD2 (6 bases). CDR3 length: 12 residues. Germline assignment: CDR1 MNHNY and CDR2 SVGAGI (reference sequence). Trimming removed 11 bases from V and 3 bases from J, with 14 bases in between. The CDR3 region has the DNA TGTGCCGGGGGGACTTCTAGCTACGAGCAGTACTTC. The encoded protein is CAGGTSSYEQYF.